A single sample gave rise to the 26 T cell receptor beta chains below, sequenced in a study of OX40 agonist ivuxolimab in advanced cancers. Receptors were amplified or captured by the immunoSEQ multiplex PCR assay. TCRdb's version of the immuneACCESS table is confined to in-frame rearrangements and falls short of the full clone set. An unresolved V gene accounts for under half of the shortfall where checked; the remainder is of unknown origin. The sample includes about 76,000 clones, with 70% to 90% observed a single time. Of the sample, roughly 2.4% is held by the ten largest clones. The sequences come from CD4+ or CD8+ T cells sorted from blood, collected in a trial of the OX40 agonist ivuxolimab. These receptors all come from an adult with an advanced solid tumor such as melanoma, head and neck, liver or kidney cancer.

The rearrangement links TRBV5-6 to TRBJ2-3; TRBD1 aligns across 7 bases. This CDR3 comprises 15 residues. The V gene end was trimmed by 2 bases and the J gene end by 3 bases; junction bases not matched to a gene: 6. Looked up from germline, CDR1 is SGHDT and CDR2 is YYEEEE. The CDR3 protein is CASSFLGTATDTQYF. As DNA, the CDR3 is TGTGCCAGCAGCTTTTTAGGGACAGCTACAGATACGCAGTATTTT.

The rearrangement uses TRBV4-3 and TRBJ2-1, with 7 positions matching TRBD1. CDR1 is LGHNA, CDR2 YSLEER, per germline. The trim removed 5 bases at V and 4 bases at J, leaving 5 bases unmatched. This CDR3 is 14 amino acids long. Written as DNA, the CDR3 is TGCGCCAGCAGCGCGCCGGGACAGTACAATGAGCAGTTCTTC. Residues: CASSAPGQYNEQFF.

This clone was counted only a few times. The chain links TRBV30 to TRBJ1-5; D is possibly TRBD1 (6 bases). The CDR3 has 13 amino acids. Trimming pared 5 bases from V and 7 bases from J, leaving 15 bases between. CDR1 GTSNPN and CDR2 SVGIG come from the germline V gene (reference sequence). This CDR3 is CAWATGSLQPQHF. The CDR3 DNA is TGTGCCTGGGCCACAGGGAGTCTCCAGCCCCAGCATTTT.

CDR3 sequence reads: CAWSREGLLYQPQHF. In nucleotides, the CDR3 is TGTGCCTGGAGCCGAGAGGGCCTCCTATATCAGCCCCAGCATTTT. The chain recombines TRBV30 with TRBJ1-5; unclear D gene. Germline V gene sequence: CDR1 GTSNPN, CDR2 SVGIG (reference sequence). The germline V and J ends were trimmed by 3 bases and 5 bases, with 17 bases remaining between them. The CDR3 runs 15 residues.

CDR3 DNA sequence: TGTGCCAGCTTGCAGGGGGCCTACAATGAGCAGTTCTTC. Translation gives CASLQGAYNEQFF. This rearrangement joins TRBV28 to TRBJ2-1, with 7 bases that match TRBD1. Trimming cost V 8 bases and J 2 bases; bases outside gene matches: 3. The CDR3 contains 13 residues. Per germline, CDR1 MDHEN and CDR2 SYDVKM.

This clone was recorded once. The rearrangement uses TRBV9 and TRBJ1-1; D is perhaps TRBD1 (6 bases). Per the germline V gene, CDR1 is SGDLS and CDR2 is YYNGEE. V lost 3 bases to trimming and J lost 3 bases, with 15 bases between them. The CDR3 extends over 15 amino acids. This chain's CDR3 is CASSAREGVYTEAFF. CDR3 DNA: TGTGCCAGCAGCGCTCGGGAGGGGGTCTACACTGAAGCTTTCTTT.

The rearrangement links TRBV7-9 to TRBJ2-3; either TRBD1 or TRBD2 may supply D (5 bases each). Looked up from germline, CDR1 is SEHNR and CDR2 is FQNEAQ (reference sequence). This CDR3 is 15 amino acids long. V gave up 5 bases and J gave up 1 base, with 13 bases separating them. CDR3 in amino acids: CASSRTGAGTDTQYF. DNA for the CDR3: TGTGCCAGCAGCCGCACCGGGGCAGGCACAGATACGCAGTATTTT. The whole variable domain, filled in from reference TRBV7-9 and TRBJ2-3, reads DTGVSQNPRHKITKRGQNVTFRCDPISEHNRLYWYRQTLGQGPEFLTYFQNEAQLEKSRLLSDRFSAERPKGSFSTLEIQRTEQGDSAMYLCASSRTGAGTDTQYFGPGTRLTVL.

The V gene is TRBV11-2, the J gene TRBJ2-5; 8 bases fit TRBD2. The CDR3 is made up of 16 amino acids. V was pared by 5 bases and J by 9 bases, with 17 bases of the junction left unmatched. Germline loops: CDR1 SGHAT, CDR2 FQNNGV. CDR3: CASSPPTRGGLGAQYF. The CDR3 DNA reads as TGTGCCAGCAGCCCGCCGACTAGAGGGGGACTAGGGGCCCAGTACTTC.

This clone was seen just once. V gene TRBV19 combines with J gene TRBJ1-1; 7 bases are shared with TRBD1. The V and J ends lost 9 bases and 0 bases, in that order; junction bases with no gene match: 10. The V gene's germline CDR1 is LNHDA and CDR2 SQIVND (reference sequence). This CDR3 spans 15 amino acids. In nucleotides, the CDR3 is TGTGCCAGCCACCCTCGACAGGGCCTGAACACTGAAGCTTTCTTT. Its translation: CASHPRQGLNTEAFF.

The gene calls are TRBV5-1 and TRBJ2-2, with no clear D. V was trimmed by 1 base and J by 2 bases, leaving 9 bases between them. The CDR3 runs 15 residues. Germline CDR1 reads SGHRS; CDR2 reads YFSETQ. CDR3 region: CASSLRPPNTGELFF. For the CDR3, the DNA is TGCGCCAGCAGCTTGAGACCGCCAAACACCGGGGAGCTGTTTTTT.

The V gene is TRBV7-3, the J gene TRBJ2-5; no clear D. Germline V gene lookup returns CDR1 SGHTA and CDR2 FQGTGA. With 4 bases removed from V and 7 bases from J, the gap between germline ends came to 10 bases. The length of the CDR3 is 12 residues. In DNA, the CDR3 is TGTGCCAGCAGCTCACCGTCGGGGACCCAGTACTTC. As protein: CASSSPSGTQYF.

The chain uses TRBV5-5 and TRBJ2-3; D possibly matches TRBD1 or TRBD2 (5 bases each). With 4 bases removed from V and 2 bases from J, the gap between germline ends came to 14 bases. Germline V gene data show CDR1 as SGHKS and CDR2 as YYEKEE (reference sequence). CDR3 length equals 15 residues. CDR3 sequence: CASSQPGPNTDTQYF. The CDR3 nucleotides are TGTGCCAGCAGCCAACCGGGACCAAACACAGATACGCAGTATTTT. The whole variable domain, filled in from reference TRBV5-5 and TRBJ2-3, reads DAGVTQSPTHLIKTRGQQVTLRCSPISGHKSVSWYQQVLGQGPQFIFQYYEKEERGRGNFPDRFSARQFPNYSSELNVNALLLGDSALYLCASSQPGPNTDTQYFGPGTRLTVL.

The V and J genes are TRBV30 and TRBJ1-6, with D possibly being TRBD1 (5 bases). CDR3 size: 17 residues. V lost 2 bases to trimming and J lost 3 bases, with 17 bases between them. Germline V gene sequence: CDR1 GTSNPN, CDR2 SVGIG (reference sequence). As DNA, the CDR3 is TGTGCCTGGAGTAGGGGACCGACTAGGGGCTATAATTCACCCCTCCACTTT. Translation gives CAWSRGPTRGYNSPLHF.

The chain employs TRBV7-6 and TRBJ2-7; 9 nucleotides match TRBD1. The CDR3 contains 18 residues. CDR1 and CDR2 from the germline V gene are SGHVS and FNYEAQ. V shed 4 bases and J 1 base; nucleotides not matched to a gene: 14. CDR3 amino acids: CASSSKFSGTGLSYEQYF. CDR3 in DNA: TGTGCCAGCAGCTCGAAATTTTCCGGGACAGGGCTATCCTACGAGCAGTACTTC. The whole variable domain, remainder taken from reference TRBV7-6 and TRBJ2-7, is GAGVSQSPRYKVTKRGQDVALRCDPISGHVSLYWYRQALGQGPEFLTYFNYEAQQDKSGLPNDRFSAERPEGSISTLTIQRTEQRDSAMYRCASSSKFSGTGLSYEQYFGPGTRLTVT.

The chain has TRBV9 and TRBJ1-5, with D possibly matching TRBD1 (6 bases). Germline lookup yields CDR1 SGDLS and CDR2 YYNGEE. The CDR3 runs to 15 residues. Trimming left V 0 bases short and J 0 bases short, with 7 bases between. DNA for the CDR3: TGTGCCAGCAGCGTAGGACAGGATAGCAATCAGCCCCAGCATTTT. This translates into CASSVGQDSNQPQHF.

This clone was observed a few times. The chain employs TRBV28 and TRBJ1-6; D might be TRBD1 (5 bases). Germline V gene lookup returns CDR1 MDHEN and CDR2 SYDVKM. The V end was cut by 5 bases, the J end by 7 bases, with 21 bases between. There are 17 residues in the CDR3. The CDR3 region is CASSPPPRVRTNSPLHF. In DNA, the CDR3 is TGTGCCAGCAGTCCCCCCCCGCGAGTAAGGACAAATTCACCCCTCCACTTT.

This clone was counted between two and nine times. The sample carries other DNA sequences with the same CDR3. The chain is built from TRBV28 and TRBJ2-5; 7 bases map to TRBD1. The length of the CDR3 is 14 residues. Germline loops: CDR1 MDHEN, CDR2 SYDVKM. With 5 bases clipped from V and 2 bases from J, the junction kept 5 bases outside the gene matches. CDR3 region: CASSPRTGQETQYF. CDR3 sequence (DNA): TGTGCCAGCAGTCCTCGGACAGGACAAGAGACCCAGTACTTC.

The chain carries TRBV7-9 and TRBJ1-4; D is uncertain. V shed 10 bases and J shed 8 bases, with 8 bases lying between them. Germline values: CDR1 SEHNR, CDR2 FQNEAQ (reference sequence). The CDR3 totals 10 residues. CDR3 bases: TGTGCCACCGAACAGGAAAAACTGTTTTTT. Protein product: CATEQEKLFF.

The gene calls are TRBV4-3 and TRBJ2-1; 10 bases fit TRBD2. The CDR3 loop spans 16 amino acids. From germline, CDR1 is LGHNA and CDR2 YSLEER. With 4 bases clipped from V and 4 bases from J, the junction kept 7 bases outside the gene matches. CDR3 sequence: CASSPPGLAPYNEQFF. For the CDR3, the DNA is TGCGCCAGCAGCCCCCCGGGACTAGCGCCTTACAATGAGCAGTTCTTC.

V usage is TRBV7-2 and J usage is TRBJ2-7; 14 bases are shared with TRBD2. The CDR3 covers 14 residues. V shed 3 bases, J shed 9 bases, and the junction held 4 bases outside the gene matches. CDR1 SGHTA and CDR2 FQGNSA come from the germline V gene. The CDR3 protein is CASSLGLAGVPQYV. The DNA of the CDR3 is TGTGCCAGCAGCTTGGGACTAGCGGGGGTTCCGCAGTACGTC.

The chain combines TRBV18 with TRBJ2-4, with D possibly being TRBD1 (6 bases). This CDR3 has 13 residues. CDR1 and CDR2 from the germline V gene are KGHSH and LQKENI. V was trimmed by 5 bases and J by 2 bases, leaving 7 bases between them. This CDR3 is CASSDRSKNIQYF. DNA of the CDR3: TGTGCCAGCTCAGACAGGTCCAAAAACATTCAGTACTTC. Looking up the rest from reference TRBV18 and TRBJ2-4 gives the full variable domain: NAGVMQNPRHLVRRRGQEARLRCSPMKGHSHVYWYRQLPEEGLKFMVYLQKENIIDESGMPKERFSAEFPKEGPSILRIQQVVRGDSAAYFCASSDRSKNIQYFGAGTRLSVL.

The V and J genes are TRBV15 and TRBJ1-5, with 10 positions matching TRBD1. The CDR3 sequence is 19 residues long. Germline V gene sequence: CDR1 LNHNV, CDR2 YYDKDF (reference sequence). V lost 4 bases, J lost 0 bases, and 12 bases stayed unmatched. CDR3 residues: CATSTTTTGGPYSNQPQHF. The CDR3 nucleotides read TGTGCCACCAGCACTACTACGACAGGGGGCCCATATAGCAATCAGCCCCAGCATTTT.

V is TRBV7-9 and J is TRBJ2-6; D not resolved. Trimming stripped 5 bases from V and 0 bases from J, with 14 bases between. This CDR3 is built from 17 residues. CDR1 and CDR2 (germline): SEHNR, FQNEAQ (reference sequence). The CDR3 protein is CASSPRDPVSGANVLTF. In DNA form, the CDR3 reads TGTGCCAGCAGCCCACGCGACCCAGTCTCTGGGGCCAACGTCCTGACTTTC.

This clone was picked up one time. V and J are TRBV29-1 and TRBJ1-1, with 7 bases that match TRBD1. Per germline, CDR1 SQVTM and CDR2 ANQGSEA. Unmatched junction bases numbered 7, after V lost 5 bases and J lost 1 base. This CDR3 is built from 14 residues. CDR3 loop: CSVSTGTANTEAFF. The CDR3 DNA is TGCAGCGTTTCCACCGGGACAGCGAACACTGAAGCTTTCTTT.

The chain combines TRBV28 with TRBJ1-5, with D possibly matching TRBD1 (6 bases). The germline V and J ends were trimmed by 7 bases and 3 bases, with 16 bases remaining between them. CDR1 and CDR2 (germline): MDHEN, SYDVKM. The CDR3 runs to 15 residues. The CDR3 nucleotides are TGTGCCAGCATTAAGAACAGGGTTACCAATCAGCCCCAGCATTTT. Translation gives CASIKNRVTNQPQHF.

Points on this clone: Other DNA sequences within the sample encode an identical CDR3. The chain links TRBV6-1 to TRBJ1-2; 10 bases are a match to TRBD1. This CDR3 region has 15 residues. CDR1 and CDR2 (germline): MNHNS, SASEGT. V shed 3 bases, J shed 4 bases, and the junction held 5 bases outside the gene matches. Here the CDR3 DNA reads TGTGCCAGCAGTGACCCCGGGACAGGGGCCTATGGCTACACCTTC. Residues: CASSDPGTGAYGYTF.